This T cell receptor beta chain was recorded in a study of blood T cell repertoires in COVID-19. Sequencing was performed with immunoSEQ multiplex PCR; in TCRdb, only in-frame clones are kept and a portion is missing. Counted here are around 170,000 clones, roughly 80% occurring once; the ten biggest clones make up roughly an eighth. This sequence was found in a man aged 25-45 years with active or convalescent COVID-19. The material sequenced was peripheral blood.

CDR3 in DNA: TGTGCCAGCAGCTTAGTCATCAGGGGGAACGGGAATGAGCAGTTCTTC. This translates into CASSLVIRGNGNEQFF. The chain recombines TRBV7-2 with TRBJ2-1, with 7 positions matching TRBD1. The CDR3 is made up of 16 amino acids. J lost 7 bases, V lost 1 base, and 10 bases had no gene match. CDR1 SGHTA and CDR2 FQGNSA come from the germline V gene.